A single sample is the source of the 20 T cell receptor beta chains below, sequenced in a study of cytomegalovirus exposure and HLA in healthy donors. PCR was performed using 60 Vbeta and 13 Jbeta primers. Clones were sequenced by immunoSEQ multiplex PCR, and TCRdb holds only the in-frame ones, with some missing. The data hold approximately 190,000 clones, with 75% to 90% observed a single time. Sequenced: PBMCs. These receptors were obtained from a man in his forties in good health and CMV-seropositive.

The V gene is TRBV7-2, the J gene TRBJ2-7; TRBD1 matches 10 bases. This CDR3 spans 14 amino acids. Germline V gene data show CDR1 as SGHTA and CDR2 as FQGNSA. V lost 5 bases, J lost 2 bases, and 3 bases stayed unmatched. The DNA of the CDR3 is TGTGCCAGCAGCCGGGACAGGGGCCCCTACGAGCAGTACTTC. This gives the protein CASSRDRGPYEQYF.

Only a few counts were recorded for this clone. The chain has TRBV9 and TRBJ1-1; D possibly corresponds to TRBD1 (6 bases). Trimming cost V 4 bases and J 0 bases, with 13 bases left between them. The CDR3 loop spans 15 amino acids. Germline-derived CDR1 and CDR2 are SGDLS and YYNGEE. Written as DNA, the CDR3 is TGTGCCAGCAGCTCCCGAGGGGGGGTGAACACTGAAGCTTTCTTT. Translation: CASSSRGGVNTEAFF.

The chain joins TRBV10-3 to TRBJ2-3; 9 nucleotides match TRBD2. J lost 3 bases, V lost 5 bases, and 6 bases had no gene match. CDR3 size: 15 residues. Germline assignment: CDR1 ENHRY and CDR2 SYGVKD. CDR3 nucleotide sequence: TGTGCCATCAGTAGCAGCGGGGGGCCTACAGATACGCAGTATTTT. Its protein product is CAISSSGGPTDTQYF.

The V gene is TRBV27, the J gene TRBJ2-5, with 10 bases fitting TRBD2. Looked up from germline, CDR1 is MNHEY and CDR2 is SMNVEV (reference sequence). J gave up 5 bases and V 8 bases, and 11 bases lay outside the gene matches. CDR3 length: 15 residues. CDR3 sequence: CASSPFSGGSETQYF. The DNA for the CDR3 is TGTGCCAGCTCCCCTTTTAGCGGGGGGTCTGAGACCCAGTACTTC.

The chain combines TRBV5-1 with TRBJ2-1; TRBD1 might be the D (6 bases). The germline gives CDR1 SGHRS, CDR2 YFSETQ. The CDR3 totals 14 residues. The germline V and J ends were trimmed by 3 bases and 9 bases, with 16 bases remaining between them. The CDR3 is CASSYGYREAEQFF. The CDR3 nucleotides read TGCGCCAGCAGCTATGGGTACAGGGAAGCTGAGCAGTTCTTC. The entire variable domain, with the rest obtained from reference TRBV5-1 and TRBJ2-1, is as follows: KAGVTQTPRYLIKTRGQQVTLSCSPISGHRSVSWYQQTPGQGLQFLFEYFSETQRNKGNFPGRFSGRQFSNSRSEMNVSTLELGDSALYLCASSYGYREAEQFFGPGTRLTVL.

J is TRBJ2-7 and V is TRBV4-3, with D possibly matching TRBD1 (5 bases). The CDR3 length is 14 residues. Germline CDR1 and CDR2: LGHNA and YSLEER. Trimming left V 4 bases short and J 5 bases short, with 15 bases between. CDR3 bases: TGCGCCAGCAGCCTTGAGGTGTTGGGGCACGAGCAGTACTTC. The encoded protein is CASSLEVLGHEQYF.

This sequence joins TRBV27 and TRBJ2-3, with D perhaps TRBD1 (6 bases). The CDR3 extends over 15 amino acids. Germline CDR1 is MNHEY and CDR2 is SMNVEV (reference sequence). V gave up 6 bases and J gave up 3 bases, with 16 bases separating them. CDR3 bases: TGTGCCAGCAGCCTAGACCCGACAGGAACAGATACGCAGTATTTT. It encodes CASSLDPTGTDTQYF.

V and J are TRBV9 and TRBJ2-2, with TRBD2 matching 15 bases. This CDR3 contains 16 residues. The trim removed 3 bases at V and 6 bases at J, leaving 3 bases unmatched. Germline V gives CDR1 SGDLS, CDR2 YYNGEE. CDR3 loop: CASSARTSGGAGELFF. The CDR3 DNA sequence: TGTGCCAGCAGCGCCCGGACTAGCGGGGGGGCCGGGGAGCTGTTTTTT.

The chain has TRBV9 and TRBJ2-3, with a weak D call TRBD2 (7 bases). The CDR3 sequence is 14 residues long. Germline loops: CDR1 SGDLS, CDR2 YYNGEE. Deletions cut 0 bases from V and 11 bases from J, with 16 bases between. The CDR3 is CASSVDGGPVGQYF. The CDR3 bases are TGTGCCAGCAGCGTAGACGGGGGGCCCGTGGGGCAGTATTTT.

This clone is a singleton in its sample. The CDR3, as DNA: TGTGCCATCAGTGAGCCCCGACAGGGTGCTTCACCCCTCCACTTT. Its protein product is CAISEPRQGASPLHF. This chain connects TRBV10-3 to TRBJ1-6, with TRBD1 matching over 7 bases. The CDR3 runs to 15 residues. The V gene's germline CDR1 is ENHRY and CDR2 SYGVKD. The J segment lost 9 bases and the V segment lost 2 bases, leaving 7 bases of the junction unmatched.

This chain joins TRBV6-4 and TRBJ2-7; D is possibly TRBD1 (5 bases). V lost 0 bases and J lost 3, with 15 bases in between. Germline CDR1 reads MRHNA; CDR2 reads SNTAGT. The CDR3 sequence is 16 residues long. The CDR3 sequence: CASSDSTWQGCYEQYF. The DNA of the CDR3 is TGTGCCAGCAGTGACTCGACGTGGCAGGGTTGCTACGAGCAGTACTTC.

The chain is built from TRBV28 and TRBJ1-5, with 7 bases lining up with TRBD1. This CDR3 is 15 amino acids long. Germline V gene lookup returns CDR1 MDHEN and CDR2 SYDVKM. The ends lost 5 bases at V and 7 bases at J; junction bases unmatched: 11. For the CDR3, the DNA is TGTGCCAGCAGTCTTAACACAGGGGTGTGGCAGCCCCAGCATTTT. Translating gives CASSLNTGVWQPQHF.

The genes are TRBV6-5 and TRBJ2-7; tentatively, D is TRBD1 (5 bases). This CDR3 spans 16 amino acids. Germline V gene lookup returns CDR1 MNHEY and CDR2 SVGAGI. The ends were cut back, 2 bases at V and 2 bases at J, with 16 bases in the middle. CDR3 coding DNA: TGTGCCAGCAGTTACCCGGCGACAGCTATCCCCTACGAGCAGTACTTC. Protein sequence: CASSYPATAIPYEQYF.

The DNA for the CDR3 is TGTGCCAGCAGCGAGGAGGGCTCCTACGAGCAGTACTTC. This sequence encodes CASSEEGSYEQYF. The chain couples TRBV6-1 to TRBJ2-7; D possibly corresponds to TRBD2 (6 bases). Looked up from germline, CDR1 is MNHNS and CDR2 is SASEGT. CDR3 length equals 13 residues. Trimming removed 6 bases at V and 0 bases at J, with 9 bases between.

The chain recombines TRBV6-1 with TRBJ2-3; the match to TRBD2 covers 8 bases. The CDR3 spans 15 residues. Germline values: CDR1 MNHNS, CDR2 SASEGT. V gave up 1 base and J gave up 7 bases; unmatched junction bases: 7. The CDR3 protein is CASSEDRGGRNTQYF. The DNA of the CDR3 is TGTGCCAGCAGTGAAGACCGGGGGGGCCGTAATACGCAGTATTTT.

The rearrangement joins TRBV5-1 to TRBJ1-3; maybe TRBD1 (5 bases). Trimming left V 4 bases short and J 0 bases short, with 11 bases between. The CDR3 runs to 15 residues. Looked up from germline, CDR1 is SGHRS and CDR2 is YFSETQ. Here the CDR3 reads CASSPSGDSGNTIYF. In DNA, the CDR3 is TGCGCCAGCAGCCCGTCGGGGGACTCTGGAAACACCATATATTTT.

The chain carries TRBV4-1 and TRBJ2-7; D is possibly TRBD1 (6 bases). Deletions cut 3 bases from V and 1 base from J, with 16 bases between. Per germline, CDR1 MGHRA and CDR2 YSYEKL. The CDR3 spans 16 residues. Here the CDR3 reads CASSQITQGWSYEQYF. In nucleotides, the CDR3 is TGCGCCAGCAGCCAGATTACCCAGGGGTGGTCCTACGAGCAGTACTTC.

In this sample, this clone turned up once. This chain uses TRBV2 with TRBJ1-4; weak D call: TRBD1 (6 bases). The CDR3 has 13 amino acids. V was shortened by 6 bases and J by 8 bases, with 13 bases between the two germline ends. CDR1 is SNHLY and CDR2 is FYNNEI in the germline V gene. In DNA form, the CDR3 reads TGTGCCAGCAGCTCGGGGGGCGACGAAAAACTGTTTTTT. It specifies CASSSGGDEKLFF.

This clone has just a few counts. This chain uses TRBV29-1 with TRBJ1-3, with D possibly being TRBD1 (5 bases). V lost 5 bases to trimming and J lost 4 bases, with 21 bases between them. CDR3 length: 16 amino acids. CDR1 SQVTM and CDR2 ANQGSEA come from the germline V gene. CDR3 sequence (DNA): TGCAGCGTTTTCCCTCCTGGCGGGGGGGTAGGAAACACCATATATTTT. This gives the protein CSVFPPGGGVGNTIYF.

The V and J genes are TRBV6-1 and TRBJ1-5, with D perhaps TRBD1 (5 bases). From germline, CDR1 is MNHNS and CDR2 SASEGT. V was shortened by 4 bases and J by 9 bases, with 22 bases between the two germline ends. The CDR3 length is 16 residues. CDR3 sequence (DNA): TGTGCCAGCAGTGTGTCCCCGGGGGTCCTCAGTGGGCCCCAGCATTTT. This gives the protein CASSVSPGVLSGPQHF.